This TCR beta chain was captured by sequencing in a study of cytomegalovirus exposure and HLA in healthy donors. In the PCR, 60 Vbeta and 13 Jbeta primers were used. The repertoire was sequenced with immunoSEQ multiplex PCR; TCRdb's copy has only in-frame clones and lacks some. The table shows about 78,000 clones, with 75% to 85% occurring only once. In the case of this clone: The antigen remains undetermined.

Notes on the study in general: The Asian-associated ancestry cluster reportedly had fewer N-insertions than the approximately 690-donor mean in a later analysis.

The length of the CDR3 is 14 residues. The V end was cut by 2 bases, the J end by 4 bases, with 12 bases between. Germline values: CDR1 SGHVS, CDR2 FNYEAQ. This sequence was found in a man aged 50-59 years in good health and CMV-seropositive. The chain links TRBV7-6 to TRBJ2-7, with unresolved D. Specimen: PBMCs. The CDR3 protein is CASSLRHLIYEQYF. DNA for the CDR3: TGTGCCAGCAGCTTAAGACACCTTATTTACGAGCAGTACTTC.